This T cell receptor (beta chain) was recovered during a study of shared clonotypes between healthy human individuals. Repertoires were generated with immunoSEQ multiplex PCR, while TCRdb's copy carries only in-frame clones and drops some. The repertoire holds approximately 1,500,000 clones, with approximately 97% as singletons. Germline CDR1 reads MNHEY; CDR2 reads SMNVEV (reference sequence). The V gene lost 8 bases and the J gene lost 14 bases, with 19 bases spanning the gap. The CDR3 has 12 residues. The TCR sequence derives from a man aged 25 to 45 in good health. The rearrangement uses TRBV27 and TRBJ2-1, with TRBD1 as a possible D gene (6 bases). Sequencing was carried out using naive CD4+ T cells sorted from blood. Subset reported: CD45RA+ positively selected. CDR3 in amino acids: CASGLQGRDKFF. For the CDR3, the DNA is TGTGCCAGCGGTCTCCAGGGCAGGGACAAGTTCTTC.